This T cell receptor (beta chain) comes out of a study of T cell responses to AZD1222 COVID-19 vaccine. Overall study findings and caveats: Reports indicate that nearly half of spike-specific TCRs are directed at unmutated variant regions. Spike-specific TCR breadth and depth grew following two AZD1222 doses. Spike was spanned by vaccine-associated CD4 TCRs, with dominance at 160-218 and 743-854.

About this clone: Its target is not known.

The assay was immunoSEQ multiplex PCR, and TCRdb's table has in-frame clones only and misses some. The table lists about 120,000 clones, about 93% of them singletons. Timing groups of about 4 and about 12 weeks for second doses were pooled. Looked up from germline, CDR1 is MNHNY and CDR2 is SVGAGI (reference sequence). The CDR3 has 15 residues. V lost 6 bases, J lost 1 base, and 14 bases lay in between. The TCR originated in an adult who received the AZD1222 COVID-19 vaccine. The chain recombines TRBV6-6 with TRBJ2-3; the D is unclear. This material consisted of peripheral blood, taken 28 days after the second AZD1222 dose. CDR3 residues: CASSLPGPRTDTQYF. CDR3 nucleotide sequence: TGTGCCAGCAGCCTCCCCGGGCCCCGCACAGATACGCAGTATTTT.